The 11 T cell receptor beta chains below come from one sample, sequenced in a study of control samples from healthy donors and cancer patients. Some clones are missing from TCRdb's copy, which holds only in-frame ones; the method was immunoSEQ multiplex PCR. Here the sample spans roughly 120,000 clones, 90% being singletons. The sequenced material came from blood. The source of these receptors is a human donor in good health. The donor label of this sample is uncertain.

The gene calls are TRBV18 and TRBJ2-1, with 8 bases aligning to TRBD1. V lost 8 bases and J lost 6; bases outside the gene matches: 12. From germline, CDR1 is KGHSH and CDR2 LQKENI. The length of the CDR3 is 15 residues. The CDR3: CASRMKETGVNEQFF. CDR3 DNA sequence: TGTGCCAGCCGCATGAAGGAGACAGGGGTCAATGAGCAGTTCTTC.

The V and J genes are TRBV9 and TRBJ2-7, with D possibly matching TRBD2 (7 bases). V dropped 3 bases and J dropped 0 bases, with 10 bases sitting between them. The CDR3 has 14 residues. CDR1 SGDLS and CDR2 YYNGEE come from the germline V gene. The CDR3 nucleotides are TGTGCCAGCAGCGGCGGGGGCCTCTCCTACGAGCAGTACTTC. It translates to CASSGGGLSYEQYF.

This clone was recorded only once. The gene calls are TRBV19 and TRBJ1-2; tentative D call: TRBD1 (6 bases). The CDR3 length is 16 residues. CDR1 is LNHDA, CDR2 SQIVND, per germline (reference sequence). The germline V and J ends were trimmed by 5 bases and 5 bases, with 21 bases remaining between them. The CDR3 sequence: CASSSGHPSVGYGYTF. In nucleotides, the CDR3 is TGTGCCAGTAGTTCGGGACACCCATCAGTAGGGTATGGCTACACCTTC.

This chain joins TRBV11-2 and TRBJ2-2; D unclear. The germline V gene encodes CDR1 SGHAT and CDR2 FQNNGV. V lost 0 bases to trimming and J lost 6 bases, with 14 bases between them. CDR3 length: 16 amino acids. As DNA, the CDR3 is TGTGCCAGCAGCTTAGAGGGGTACCGAGGTTCCGGGGAGCTGTTTTTT. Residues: CASSLEGYRGSGELFF. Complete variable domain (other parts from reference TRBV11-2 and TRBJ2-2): EAGVAQSPRYKIIEKRQSVAFWCNPISGHATLYWYQQILGQGPKLLIQFQNNGVVDDSQLPKDRFSAERLKGVDSTLKIQPAKLEDSAVYLCASSLEGYRGSGELFFGEGSRLTVL.

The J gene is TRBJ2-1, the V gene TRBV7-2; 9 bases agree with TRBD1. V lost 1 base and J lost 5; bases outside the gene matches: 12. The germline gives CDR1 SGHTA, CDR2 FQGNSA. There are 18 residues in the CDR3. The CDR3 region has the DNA TGTGCCAGCAGCTTAGTAGGGACAGGGTTCTCCTTAAACAATGAGCAGTTCTTC. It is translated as CASSLVGTGFSLNNEQFF.

CDR3 DNA: TGTGCCAGCAGCTTTGGTCTAGCGCAGAACAATGAGCAGTTCTTC. Protein: CASSFGLAQNNEQFF. The chain employs TRBV7-3 and TRBJ2-1; D is perhaps TRBD2 (6 bases). Germline CDR1 is SGHTA and CDR2 is FQGTGA. The CDR3 has 15 residues. Trimming cost V 3 bases and J 5 bases, with 14 bases left between them.

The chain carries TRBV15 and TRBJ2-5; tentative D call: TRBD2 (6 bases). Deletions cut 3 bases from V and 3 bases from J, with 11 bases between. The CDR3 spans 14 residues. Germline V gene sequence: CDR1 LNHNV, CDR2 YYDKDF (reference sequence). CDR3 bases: TGTGCCACCAGCAGTTCGAGACTAGAAGAGACCCAGTACTTC. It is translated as CATSSSRLEETQYF.

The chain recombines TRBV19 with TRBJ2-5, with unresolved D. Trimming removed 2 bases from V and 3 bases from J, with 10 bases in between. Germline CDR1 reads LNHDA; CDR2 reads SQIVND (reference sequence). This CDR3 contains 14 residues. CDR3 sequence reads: CASSISQMKETQYF. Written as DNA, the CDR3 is TGTGCCAGTAGTATAAGCCAGATGAAAGAGACCCAGTACTTC.

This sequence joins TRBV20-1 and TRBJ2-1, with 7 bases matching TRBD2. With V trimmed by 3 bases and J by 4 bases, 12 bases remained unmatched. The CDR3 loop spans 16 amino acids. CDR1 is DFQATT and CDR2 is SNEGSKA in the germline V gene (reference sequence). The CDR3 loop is CSASDAKGLVYNEQFF. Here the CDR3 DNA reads TGCAGTGCTAGTGACGCGAAAGGACTAGTTTACAATGAGCAGTTCTTC.

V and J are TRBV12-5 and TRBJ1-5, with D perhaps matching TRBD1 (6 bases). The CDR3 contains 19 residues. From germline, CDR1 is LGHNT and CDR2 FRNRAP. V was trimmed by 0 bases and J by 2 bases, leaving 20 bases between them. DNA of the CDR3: TGTGCTAGTGGTTTGGTAGCGGTACAGGGCGAAGGTGGCAATCAGCCCCAGCATTTT. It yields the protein CASGLVAVQGEGGNQPQHF.

This chain's CDR3 is CATAMGTKNYHEQYF. In DNA, the CDR3 is TGTGCCACCGCCATGGGGACAAAAAACTACCACGAGCAGTACTTC. The J gene is TRBJ2-7, the V gene TRBV2, with D maybe TRBD1 (6 bases). Germline assignment: CDR1 SNHLY and CDR2 FYNNEI. Trimming stripped 10 bases from V and 5 bases from J, with 24 bases between. The length of the CDR3 is 15 residues.